This record concerns one T cell receptor beta chain sequence. What it recognizes is unknown. Using immunoSEQ multiplex PCR, the repertoire was profiled, and TCRdb retains in-frame clones only, with some absent. The table records roughly 380,000 clones, over 75% of them present only once. The sample belongs to a study of Ad26.COV2.S vaccination and SARS-CoV-2 variants. Study as a whole: Donor was one of the participants in the Ad26.COV2.S arm of the COV1001 trial. Participants got Ad26.COV2.S intramuscularly, once or twice 56 days apart.

Treatment: about 20 received Ad26.COV2.S at low or high dose, single or two shots; five or six received placebo; per-sample allocation not given. Vaccine and placebo recipients were sampled on day 63 after the first injection. Donation was by an adult aged 18-55 years who was in Boston. CDR1 and CDR2 from the germline V gene are SNHLY and FYNNEI. The V end lost 7 bases, the J end lost 0 bases, and 13 bases lay between the germline ends. This CDR3 has 15 amino acids. Whole-study findings and limits: Researchers cautioned that TCR breadth and depth analyses may have underestimated total T cell responses.

The material was peripheral blood, obtained in a trial of Ad26.COV2.S vaccine versus placebo. The TCR comes from a person between 18 and 60 years old who received the Ad26.COV2.S COVID-19 vaccine or a placebo. This chain links TRBV2 with TRBJ1-5; D is unresolved. In DNA form, the CDR3 reads TGTGCCAGCACCTGGGAGGAATTTAGCAATCAGCCCCAGCATTTT. Translated: CASTWEEFSNQPQHF.